These T cell receptor beta chains were read from a single sample in a study of persistence of HIV-infected CD4 T cells. The method was immunoSEQ multiplex PCR; TCRdb's version includes in-frame clones alone and lacks a portion of them. The repertoire holds some 58,000 clones, with more than 70% as singletons. These receptors lack a known antigen. This sample comprised CD4+ T cells sorted from PBMCs after approximately 18-hour stimulation, obtained from a patient who received antiretroviral therapy. These receptors originate from an adult man with HIV who was CMV-seropositive. Each CDR3 is given with its conserved first and last residue. A D gene is named only where the DNA matches it firmly. The listing skips clone size in some rows; elsewhere it reads once, few, many or a size class.

>-|TRBV5-1|-|TRBJ1-6
TGCGCCAGCAGCTTAGGGCCAAATTCACCCCTCCACTTT
CASSLGPNSPLHF
>-|TRBV6-5|-|TRBJ2-7
TGTGCCAGCAGTTACGATCCGGGGGACGAGCAGTACTTC
CASSYDPGDEQYF
>-|TRBV5-4|-|TRBJ1-6
TGTGCCAGCAGCTTGGACAGCGCTAGAAATTCACCCCTCCACTTT
CASSLDSARNSPLHF
>TRBD2|TRBV28|-|TRBJ2-3
TGTGCCAGCAGCCGCGGGGGGGAGGCAGATACGCAGTATTTT
CASSRGGEADTQYF
>-|TRBV5-1|once|TRBJ2-2
TGCGCCAGCAGCTTCACAGAGGACACCGGGGAGCTGTTTTTT
CASSFTEDTGELFF
>-|TRBV28|-|TRBJ1-2
TGTGCCAGCAGTTTATTACCCGGGGGTAATGGCTACACCTTC
CASSLLPGGNGYTF
>TRBD1|TRBV28|-|TRBJ1-3
TGTGCCAGTCGACAGGGTTTAGGAAACACCATATATTTT
CASRQGLGNTIYF
>-|TRBV14|-|TRBJ1-3
TGTGCCAGCAGCCAAGGAAACAGCATGAGAAACACCATATATTTT
CASSQGNSMRNTIYF
>-|TRBV6-5|few|TRBJ1-3
TGTGCCACTACCTACATCGGGAACACCATATATTTT
CATTYIGNTIYF
>-|TRBV7-2|-|TRBJ2-1
TGTGCCAGCAGCCCGAACGGACAGTCATCCAGTGAGCAGTTCTTC
CASSPNGQSSSEQFF
>TRBD1|TRBV24-1|once|TRBJ2-7
TGTGCCACCAGTGATTCCGGGACAGGGGGCTACGAGCAGTACTTC
CATSDSGTGGYEQYF
>TRBD1|TRBV29-1|-|TRBJ1-4
TGCAGCGTTAACTCAGGGGGCCCTCTTAATGAAAAACTGTTTTTT
CSVNSGGPLNEKLFF
>TRBD1|TRBV3-1/TRBV3-2|-|TRBJ1-3
TGTGCCAGCAGACGCGGGACAGCCTCTGGAAACACCATATATTTT
CASRRGTASGNTIYF
>-|TRBV11-2|-|TRBJ2-7
TGTGCCAGCAGCTTAGATCCGACAGTTTACGAGCAGTACTTC
CASSLDPTVYEQYF
>TRBD1|TRBV18|-|TRBJ1-4
TGTGCCAGCTCACCACGACAGGGCGATGAAAAACTGTTTTTT
CASSPRQGDEKLFF
>TRBD1|TRBV5-5|-|TRBJ1-5
TGTGCCAGCAGCGTGGGGACAGGGTTTTATCAGCCCCAGCATTTT
CASSVGTGFYQPQHF
>-|TRBV15|-|TRBJ2-7
TGTGCCACCAGCAGAGGCAGGGTCGCCGAGCAGTACTTC
CATSRGRVAEQYF
>-|TRBV5-1|-|TRBJ2-2
TGCGCCAGCAGCTCGACAGAAGTCACCGGGGAGCTGTTTTTT
CASSSTEVTGELFF
>TRBD1|TRBV5-1|-|TRBJ1-1
TGCGCCAGCAGTCAGGCAGGGGGCATGAACACTGAAGCTTTCTTT
CASSQAGGMNTEAFF
>TRBD1|TRBV10-3|-|TRBJ2-7
TGTGCCATCAACCCAGACAGGGAGCGAAACGAGCAGTACTTC
CAINPDRERNEQYF
>-|TRBV3-1/TRBV3-2|-|TRBJ1-1
TGTGCCAGCAGCCCAGGCGGGAACACTGAAGCTTTCTTT
CASSPGGNTEAFF
>-|TRBV7-9|-|TRBJ1-2
TGTGCCAGCAGTTCTCACGGAGGGGGAAGGGACTATGGCTACACCTTC
CASSSHGGGRDYGYTF
>-|TRBV5-6|-|TRBJ2-7
TGTGCCAGCAGCCCCGCGGGGCGAACAGGGTACGAGCAGTACTTC
CASSPAGRTGYEQYF
>-|TRBV20-1|few|TRBJ2-1
TGCAGTGCTAGCCGGGGGAATGAGCAGTTCTTC
CSASRGNEQFF
>TRBD2|TRBV6-6|-|TRBJ2-1
TGTGCCAGCAGTCCTGAACTAGCGGGGGGGAATGAGCAGTTCTTC
CASSPELAGGNEQFF
>TRBD1|TRBV19|-|TRBJ2-2
TGTGCCAGTAGGCTTCCTGTGGGACAGGGGGCGAACACCGGGGAGCTGTTTTTT
CASRLPVGQGANTGELFF
>-|TRBV6-5|-|TRBJ2-7
TGTGCCAGCAGTCCCCCTAGCAGCTACGAGCAGTACTTC
CASSPPSSYEQYF
>-|TRBV10-2|-|TRBJ1-3
TGCGCCAGCAGCGCGCAGTTTTCGGCTGGAAACACCATATATTTT
CASSAQFSAGNTIYF
>TRBD1|TRBV19|-|TRBJ2-7
TGTGCCAGTAGTCCCGGGACAGCCCGGCGCGAGCAGTACTTC
CASSPGTARREQYF
>-|TRBV5-4|-|TRBJ1-3
TGTGCCAGCAGCTTGTTAGGTCCCAGCTCTGGAAACACCATATATTTT
CASSLLGPSSGNTIYF
>-|TRBV9|-|TRBJ2-3
TGTGCCAGCAAAGATAGCAGGAGCTCCGGCACAGATACGCAGTATTTT
CASKDSRSSGTDTQYF
>-|TRBV7-9|-|TRBJ1-2
TGTGCCAGCAGCCCAGGGCAGATTTATGGCTACACCTTC
CASSPGQIYGYTF
>TRBD1|TRBV12-5|-|TRBJ2-6
TGTGCTAGTGGTTTGGTACCCGGGACAGCATTATCTGGGGCCAACGTCCTGACTTTC
CASGLVPGTALSGANVLTF
>-|TRBV28|-|TRBJ1-5
TGTGCCAGCAGCCTTCTTGGGGGAGATCAGCCCCAGCATTTT
CASSLLGGDQPQHF
>-|TRBV9|-|TRBJ2-3
TGTGCCAGCAGCGTAGCGGGGGACAGCACAGATACGCAGTATTTT
CASSVAGDSTDTQYF
>-|TRBV4-1|-|TRBJ1-2
TGCGCCAGCAGCCAAGAGGAGGGCCGGCCTGGTGGCTACACCTTC
CASSQEEGRPGGYTF
>-|TRBV29-1|-|TRBJ2-2
TGCAGCGTTGGGGGCACCGGGGAGCTGTTTTTT
CSVGGTGELFF
>-|TRBV29-1|-|TRBJ2-3
TGCAGCTTCGTTATGGCGTCGGGAGATACGCAGTATTTT
CSFVMASGDTQYF
>-|TRBV19|-|TRBJ2-1
TGTGCCAGTAGTATTAACAGGGAGAATGAGCAGTTCTTC
CASSINRENEQFF
>-|TRBV27|-|TRBJ1-6
TGTGCCAGCAGTTCGGCCAGGGATATAGGGAATTCACCCCTCCACTTT
CASSSARDIGNSPLHF
>TRBD2|TRBV19|-|TRBJ2-3
TGTGCCAGTAGTATAAGACGGGGGGGCTCAGATACGCAGTATTTT
CASSIRRGGSDTQYF
>-|TRBV5-4|-|TRBJ1-1
TGTGCCAGCAGCTTTCAGGGTTTTAACAGTGAAGCTTTCTTT
CASSFQGFNSEAFF
>-|TRBV18|-|TRBJ1-2
TGTGCCAGCTCACTCGAACAGGGCCCTCTCATCAGGAACTATGGCTACACCTTC
CASSLEQGPLIRNYGYTF
>-|TRBV9|-|TRBJ2-3
TGTGCCAGCAGCTCCCCAGGGGCAGATACGCAGTATTTT
CASSSPGADTQYF
>-|TRBV6-6|-|TRBJ1-4
TGTGCCAGCAGTTCAACAGGGATGACTAATGAAAAACTGTTTTTT
CASSSTGMTNEKLFF
>TRBD1|TRBV7-9|once|TRBJ1-2
TGTGCCAGCAGTCCCGATTCGACAGGGACCTATGGCTACACCTTC
CASSPDSTGTYGYTF
>-|TRBV5-1|many|TRBJ1-4
TGCGCCAGCGGGGGGCTCGGTGAAAAACTGTTTTTT
CASGGLGEKLFF
>-|TRBV7-2|-|TRBJ1-2
TGTGCCAGCAGCTTAGTAAAGGGTAGAGGCTACACCTTC
CASSLVKGRGYTF
>-|TRBV7-9|-|TRBJ1-2
TGTGCCAGCGGACGGACGAACTATGGCTACACCTTC
CASGRTNYGYTF
>TRBD1|TRBV7-8|medium-sized|TRBJ2-1
TGTGCCAGCAGCCCAAAAAGGACAGGGCGTGGCAATGAGCAGTTCTTC
CASSPKRTGRGNEQFF
>TRBD1|TRBV24-1|-|TRBJ2-7
TGTGCCACCAGTGATCCTGGGACAGGGGCCTACGAGCAGTACTTC
CATSDPGTGAYEQYF
>TRBD1|TRBV19|-|TRBJ1-2
TGTGCCAGTAGTATAGATCGGACAGGGGAGATTTATGGCTACACCTTC
CASSIDRTGEIYGYTF
>-|TRBV10-3|-|TRBJ1-2
TGTGCCACCCACCACGGAAATTATGGCTACACCTTC
CATHHGNYGYTF
>-|TRBV7-9|-|TRBJ1-1
TGTGCCAGCAGCTTGGCCAGGGGTGAAGCTTTCTTT
CASSLARGEAFF
>-|TRBV11-1|-|TRBJ2-6
TGTGCCAGCAGCTTAGTCGTGACGACTGGGGCCAACGTCCTGACTTTC
CASSLVVTTGANVLTF
>-|TRBV19|-|TRBJ1-1
TGTGCCAGTAGTCGACGAGGGTCGAACACTGAAGCTTTCTTT
CASSRRGSNTEAFF
>-|TRBV19|-|TRBJ2-7
TGTGCCAGTAGTATCACCCAGGCAGCCTACGAGCAGTACTTC
CASSITQAAYEQYF